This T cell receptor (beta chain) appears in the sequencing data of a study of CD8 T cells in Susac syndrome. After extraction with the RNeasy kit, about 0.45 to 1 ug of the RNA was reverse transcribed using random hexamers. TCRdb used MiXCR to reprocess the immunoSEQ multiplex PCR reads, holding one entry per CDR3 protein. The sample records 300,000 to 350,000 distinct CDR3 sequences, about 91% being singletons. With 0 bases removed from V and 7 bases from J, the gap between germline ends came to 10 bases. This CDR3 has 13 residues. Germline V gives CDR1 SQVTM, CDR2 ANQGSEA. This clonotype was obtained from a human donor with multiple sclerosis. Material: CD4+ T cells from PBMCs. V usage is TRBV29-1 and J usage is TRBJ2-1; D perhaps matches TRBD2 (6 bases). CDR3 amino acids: CSVEETSSNEQFF. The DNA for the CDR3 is TGCAGCGTTGAAGAGACTAGTAGTAATGAGCAGTTCTTC.